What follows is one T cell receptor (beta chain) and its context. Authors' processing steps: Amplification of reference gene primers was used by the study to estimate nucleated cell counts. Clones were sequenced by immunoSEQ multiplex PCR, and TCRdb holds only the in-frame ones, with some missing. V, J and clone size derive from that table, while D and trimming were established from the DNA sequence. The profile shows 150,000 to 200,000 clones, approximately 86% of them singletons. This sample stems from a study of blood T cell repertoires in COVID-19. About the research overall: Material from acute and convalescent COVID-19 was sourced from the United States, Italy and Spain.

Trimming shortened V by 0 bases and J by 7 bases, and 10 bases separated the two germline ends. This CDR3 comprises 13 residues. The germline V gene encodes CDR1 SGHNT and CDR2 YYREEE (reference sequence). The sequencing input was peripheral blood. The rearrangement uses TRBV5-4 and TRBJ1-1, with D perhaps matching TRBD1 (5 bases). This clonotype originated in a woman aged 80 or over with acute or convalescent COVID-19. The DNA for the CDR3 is TGTGCCAGCAGCTTGGTCTTGCAGGGTGAAGCTTTCTTT. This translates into CASSLVLQGEAFF.